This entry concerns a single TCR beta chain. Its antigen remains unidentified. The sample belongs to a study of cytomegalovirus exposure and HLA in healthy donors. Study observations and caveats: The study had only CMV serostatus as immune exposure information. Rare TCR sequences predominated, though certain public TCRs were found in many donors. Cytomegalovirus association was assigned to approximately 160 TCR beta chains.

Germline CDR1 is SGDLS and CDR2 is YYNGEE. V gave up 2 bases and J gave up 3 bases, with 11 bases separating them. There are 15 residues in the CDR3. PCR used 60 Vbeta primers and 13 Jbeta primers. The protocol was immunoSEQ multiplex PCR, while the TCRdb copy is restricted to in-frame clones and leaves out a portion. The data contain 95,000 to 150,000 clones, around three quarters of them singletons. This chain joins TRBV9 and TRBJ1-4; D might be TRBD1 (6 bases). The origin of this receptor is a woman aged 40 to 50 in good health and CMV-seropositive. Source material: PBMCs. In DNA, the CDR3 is TGTGCCAGCAGCGTCGCAGGGGTTTCTAATGAAAAACTGTTTTTT. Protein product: CASSVAGVSNEKLFF.